This T cell receptor beta chain was sequenced during a study of blood T cell repertoires in COVID-19. About the research overall: The United States, Italy and Spain provided the acute and convalescent COVID-19 samples. PBMCs, B-cell-depleted T cells, or T cells provided the cDNA or gDNA that made up the material.

Per the study methods: Nucleated cell counts were estimated from reference gene primer amplification. Measured with immunoSEQ multiplex PCR; TCRdb has only the in-frame clones, and not every one. Clone size and V and J calls were adopted from that table, with D and trimming inferred from the DNA. Of some 200,000 clones in the sample, 94% were seen once. Concerning this clone itself: Relative to the germline gene, one junction end is altered; a read error may explain this.

Seattle patients were enrolled while actively infected and followed longitudinally. This clonotype originated in a man aged 30 to 39 with COVID-19, enrolled during active disease. The sequencing sample was made of peripheral blood.

The CDR3 loop is CASTLGGGADTQYF. Written as DNA, the CDR3 is TGCGCCAGCACCTTGGGCGGGGGTGCTGATACGCAGTATTTT. The J gene is TRBJ2-3, the V gene TRBV5-1; 7 bases agree with TRBD2. Germline V gene sequence: CDR1 SGHRS, CDR2 YFSETQ. The CDR3 is 14 residues long. The full variable domain, completed using reference TRBV5-1 and TRBJ2-3, is KAGVTQTPRYLIKTRGQQVTLSCSPISGHRSVSWYQQTPGQGLQFLFEYFSETQRNKGNFPGRFSGRQFSNSRSEMNVSTLELGDSALYLCASTLGGGADTQYFGPGTRLTVL.